These 25 T cell receptor beta chains share one sample of origin, sequenced in a study of blood T cell repertoires in COVID-19 (dated by TCRdb to about 2020). Receptor libraries were prepared by the immunoSEQ multiplex PCR assay. The immuneACCESS repertoire file appears here via TCRdb, limited to in-frame rearrangements. These files lack a portion of the clones; in checked studies, under half of the deficit traces to unresolved V genes, and the cause of the others is not known. Across this sample there are some 210,000 clones, with about 86% seen only once. Roughly 2.9% of the sample is taken by the ten largest. Sequencing input: peripheral blood. These receptor sequences come from a man in his forties or fifties with active or convalescent COVID-19.

This clone was seen more than once but under ten times. The genes are TRBV9 and TRBJ1-2, with D hard to call. V dropped 3 bases and J dropped 8 bases, with 8 bases sitting between them. The CDR3 is made up of 11 amino acids. Germline values: CDR1 SGDLS, CDR2 YYNGEE. The DNA for the CDR3 is TGTGCCAGCAGCGACGGTTACGGCTACACCTTC. Translation: CASSDGYGYTF.

This clone was seen once. J is TRBJ2-7 and V is TRBV25-1; 9 positions match TRBD1. The CDR3 extends over 13 amino acids. Germline V CDR1 and CDR2: MGHDK, SYGVNS. V shed 11 bases and J 0 bases; nucleotides not matched to a gene: 5. The CDR3 sequence: CAVRDRDSYEQYF. In nucleotides, the CDR3 is TGTGCCGTTCGGGACAGGGACTCCTACGAGCAGTACTTC.

Remarks on this clone: The identical CDR3 is also encoded by other nucleotide sequences in the sample. V is TRBV18 and J is TRBJ1-1; D uncertain. Germline CDR1 reads KGHSH; CDR2 reads LQKENI. The CDR3 is 13 residues long. The V end was cut by 2 bases, the J end by 1 base, with 5 bases between. The DNA of the CDR3 is TGTGCCAGCTCACCAAGCCAGAACACTGAAGCTTTCTTT. As protein: CASSPSQNTEAFF.

V is TRBV9 and J is TRBJ2-7; TRBD1 might be the D (5 bases). The CDR3 length is 16 residues. Germline V gene data show CDR1 as SGDLS and CDR2 as YYNGEE. Trimming left V 3 bases short and J 6 bases short, with 22 bases between. DNA of the CDR3: TGTGCCAGCAGCGCCGGCCCAGGGCCCCCCCCTAGCGAGCAGTACTTC. It translates to CASSAGPGPPPSEQYF.

This clone was picked up one time. The rearrangement uses TRBV7-6 and TRBJ1-2, with 9 bases aligning to TRBD1. Unmatched junction bases numbered 7, after V lost 4 bases and J lost 4 bases. CDR3 length equals 15 residues. CDR1 is SGHVS and CDR2 is FNYEAQ in the germline V gene. The CDR3 DNA reads as TGTGCCAGCAGCTCGTACAGGGGGCGCACCTATGGCTACACCTTC. Protein: CASSSYRGRTYGYTF.

The V call is TRBV29-1, the J call TRBJ2-5; D is possibly TRBD2 (5 bases). Germline assignment: CDR1 SQVTM and CDR2 ANQGSEA. The length of the CDR3 is 12 residues. The V gene lost 3 bases and the J gene lost 7 bases, with 12 bases spanning the gap. CDR3 in amino acids: CSVDAGSVTQYF. DNA for the CDR3: TGCAGCGTTGACGCGGGTAGCGTGACCCAGTACTTC.

The chain carries TRBV5-4 and TRBJ2-1; 7 bases are a match to TRBD2. Germline loops: CDR1 SGHNT, CDR2 YYREEE (reference sequence). Trimming cost V 4 bases and J 6 bases; bases outside gene matches: 10. The CDR3 contains 15 residues. CDR3 in amino acids: CASSPSLGLPNEQFF. DNA for the CDR3: TGTGCCAGCAGCCCCTCATTGGGACTACCCAATGAGCAGTTCTTC.

V usage is TRBV6-2 or TRBV6-3 and J usage is TRBJ2-2; 8 bases are shared with TRBD1. The CDR3 is 15 amino acids. Germline assignment: CDR1 MNHEY and CDR2 SVGEGT. Trimming at V came to 5 bases and at J to 2 bases, leaving 4 bases not matched to a gene. Here the CDR3 reads CASSGDRLNTGELFF. The DNA for the CDR3 is TGTGCCAGCAGTGGGGACAGGCTAAACACCGGGGAGCTGTTTTTT.

This clone was seen a single time. This chain uses TRBV20-1 with TRBJ2-7, with TRBD2 identical over 13 bases. This CDR3 has 15 amino acids. Germline assignment: CDR1 DFQATT and CDR2 SNEGSKA (reference sequence). V trimming: 3 bases; J trimming: 7 bases; junction bases outside the gene matches: 9. The CDR3 sequence is CSASEVTSGRDEQYF. CDR3 in DNA: TGCAGTGCTAGTGAAGTAACTAGCGGGAGGGATGAGCAGTACTTC.

The DNA for the CDR3 is TGCGCCAGCACCGAAACCCCCCCAGGGACAGCCAACACTGAAGCTTTCTTT. The encoded protein is CASTETPPGTANTEAFF. The rearrangement uses TRBV5-1 and TRBJ1-1, with TRBD1 identical over 7 bases. This CDR3 spans 17 amino acids. CDR1 is SGHRS, CDR2 YFSETQ, per germline. V lost 6 bases to trimming and J lost 2 bases; unmatched junction nucleotides: 16.

V and J are TRBV14 and TRBJ2-1, with 11 bases that match TRBD2. Per germline, CDR1 SGHDN and CDR2 FVKESK. The ends lost 6 bases at V and 5 bases at J; junction bases unmatched: 12. The CDR3 runs to 17 residues. CDR3 sequence (DNA): TGTGCCAGCAGGTCCTCCGGGACTAGCGGTTACAACAATGAGCAGTTCTTC. Translating gives CASRSSGTSGYNNEQFF.

The chain links TRBV5-1 to TRBJ2-7; 12 bases map to TRBD2. J lost 5 bases, V lost 1 base, and 1 base had no gene match. The CDR3 is made up of 14 amino acids. Looked up from germline, CDR1 is SGHRS and CDR2 is YFSETQ. The CDR3: CASSLRLAGDEQYF. The CDR3 region has the DNA TGCGCCAGCAGCTTGAGACTAGCGGGGGACGAGCAGTACTTC.

In nucleotides, the CDR3 is TGTGCCACACACGAAGATAGCAATCAGCCCCAGCATTTT. It translates to CATHEDSNQPQHF. V and J are TRBV2 and TRBJ1-5; D remains unclear. The CDR3 has 13 residues. V shed 10 bases and J shed 0 bases, with 10 bases lying between them. CDR1 is SNHLY, CDR2 FYNNEI, per germline.

This chain uses TRBV19 with TRBJ2-5; TRBD2 is a possible D gene (6 bases). CDR3 length: 14 residues. CDR1 is LNHDA, CDR2 SQIVND, per germline (reference sequence). V was cut by 3 bases and J by 4 bases, with 12 bases left in between. The CDR3: CASSMVDGRETQYF. The CDR3 nucleotides read TGTGCCAGTAGTATGGTGGACGGGAGAGAGACCCAGTACTTC.

This clone showed up just once. The chain uses TRBV5-1 and TRBJ2-3; 8 bases fit TRBD2. Per germline, CDR1 SGHRS and CDR2 YFSETQ. This CDR3 is 15 amino acids long. Trimming at V came to 3 bases and at J to 6 bases, leaving 9 bases not matched to a gene. The CDR3 DNA is TGCGCCAGCAGCTCCGGCCCTAGCGGGCAGGATACGCAGTATTTT. Encoded protein: CASSSGPSGQDTQYF.

The rearrangement links TRBV18 to TRBJ2-2; tentative D call: TRBD2 (5 bases). This CDR3 has 16 amino acids. Germline CDR1 reads KGHSH; CDR2 reads LQKENI. V was cut by 2 bases and J by 6 bases, with 16 bases left in between. CDR3 DNA: TGTGCCAGCTCACCAGCGCTAGGACTCAACTCCGGGGAGCTGTTTTTT. Its translation: CASSPALGLNSGELFF.

The gene calls are TRBV28 and TRBJ1-2, with D maybe TRBD1 (5 bases). The V gene lost 5 bases and the J gene lost 0 bases, with 10 bases spanning the gap. The CDR3 runs 14 residues. Germline V CDR1 and CDR2: MDHEN, SYDVKM. CDR3 residues: CASSAGSTNYGYTF. CDR3 in DNA: TGTGCCAGCAGTGCAGGGTCTACTAACTATGGCTACACCTTC.

The chain combines TRBV29-1 with TRBJ1-4; TRBD1 agrees at 9 bases. CDR1 SQVTM and CDR2 ANQGSEA come from the germline V gene. The junction had 3 bases not matched to a gene; V was cut back by 6 bases and J by 4 bases. This CDR3 contains 13 residues. CDR3 sequence reads: CSVGDRDNEKLFF. CDR3 DNA sequence: TGCAGCGTCGGGGACAGGGATAATGAAAAACTGTTTTTT.

The chain carries TRBV6-2 or TRBV6-3 and TRBJ2-1; a possible D gene is TRBD2 (5 bases). Germline-derived CDR1 and CDR2 are MNHEY and SVGEGT. The CDR3 totals 13 residues. The V end was cut by 4 bases, the J end by 10 bases, with 14 bases between. CDR3 sequence: CASSSGGAEEQFF. The CDR3 DNA reads TGTGCCAGCAGTTCCGGAGGTGCGGAAGAGCAGTTCTTC.

The genes are TRBV9 and TRBJ2-5, with 7 bases matching TRBD2. Germline values: CDR1 SGDLS, CDR2 YYNGEE. The CDR3 spans 13 residues. Trimming cost V 5 bases and J 0 bases; bases outside gene matches: 1. CDR3 bases: TGTGCCAGCAGTAGCGGGTACCAAGAGACCCAGTACTTC. Protein sequence: CASSSGYQETQYF.

V is TRBV7-2 and J is TRBJ2-3, with 7 bases matching TRBD2. V lost 7 bases, J lost 4 bases, and 11 bases stayed unmatched. This CDR3 spans 15 amino acids. Germline V gene lookup returns CDR1 SGHTA and CDR2 FQGNSA. The CDR3 loop reads CASKINGLDSDTQYF. The CDR3 nucleotides read TGTGCCAGCAAGATTAATGGACTAGATTCAGATACGCAGTATTTT.

The J gene is TRBJ2-7, the V gene TRBV7-9; D is ambiguous. The CDR3 is 12 residues long. Trimming cost V 6 bases and J 2 bases, with 8 bases left between them. Germline V gene data show CDR1 as SEHNR and CDR2 as FQNEAQ (reference sequence). CDR3 sequence: CASSLRTYEQYF. The CDR3 coding sequence is TGTGCCAGCAGTCTTAGAACCTACGAGCAGTACTTC.

This clone turned up a few times. The CDR3: CASSMLGKGGSGNTIYF. DNA of the CDR3: TGTGCCAGTAGTATGCTTGGGAAGGGAGGCTCTGGAAACACCATATATTTT. The V call is TRBV19, the J call TRBJ1-3; no firm D call. CDR1 is LNHDA, CDR2 SQIVND, per germline (reference sequence). There are 17 residues in the CDR3. V was cut by 3 bases and J by 0 bases, with 15 bases left in between.

The rearrangement joins TRBV4-1 to TRBJ1-6, with 7 positions matching TRBD1. The V gene's germline CDR1 is MGHRA and CDR2 YSYEKL. J lost 0 bases, V lost 4 bases, and 6 bases had no gene match. CDR3 length: 17 residues. CDR3 sequence reads: CASSLRQGGSYNSPLHF. CDR3 DNA: TGCGCCAGCAGCCTTCGACAGGGAGGCTCCTATAATTCACCCCTCCACTTT.

The chain joins TRBV19 to TRBJ2-1; D might be TRBD1 (6 bases). The germline V gene has CDR1 LNHDA and CDR2 SQIVND (reference sequence). The CDR3 consists of 13 residues. Between the trimmed V and J ends, which lost 3 bases and 9 bases, there was a span of 12 bases. The CDR3 loop reads CASSIQGMVEQFF. Written as DNA, the CDR3 is TGTGCCAGTAGTATTCAGGGGATGGTTGAGCAGTTCTTC.